These 15 T cell receptor beta chains share one sample of origin, sequenced in a study of T cells in Graves' hyperthyroidism and ophthalmopathy. Template material for amplifying TCR beta CDR3 regions consisted of RNA transcripts. HTBI primers drove first-round RT-PCR of the TCR CDR3. TCRdb called the multiplex PCR reads again in MiXCR, with one record for every CDR3 protein. The sample yields 200,000 to 250,000 distinct CDR3 sequences, around 15% seen once. The sequenced material came from blood. Source of these receptors: a woman between 18 and 30 years old with Graves' ophthalmopathy.

Worth noting for this clonotype: This could be a read error, since a much larger clone is one nucleotide away. This CDR3 reads CANSFPATVNEQFF. The CDR3 nucleotides read TGTGCCAACAGTTTTCCAGCGACGGTCAATGAGCAGTTCTTC. The chain uses TRBV12-3 or TRBV12-4 and TRBJ2-1, with D hard to call. This CDR3 is 14 amino acids long.

The rearrangement joins TRBV29-1 to TRBJ2-1, with 12 bases matching TRBD2. Germline lookup yields CDR1 SQVTM and CDR2 ANQGSEA. Trimming cost V 6 bases and J 6 bases; bases outside gene matches: 12. The length of the CDR3 is 16 residues. The DNA for the CDR3 is TGCAGCGTCTCCTCCCCCGGGACTAGCGGGTGCAATGAGCAGTTCTTC. Translated: CSVSSPGTSGCNEQFF.

There are many counts of this clonotype. The chain recombines TRBV6-1 with TRBJ1-2; D remains ambiguous. Trimming pared 6 bases from V and 4 bases from J, leaving 18 bases between. Per germline, CDR1 MNHNS and CDR2 SASEGT. CDR3 length: 15 residues. CDR3 DNA: TGTGCCAGCAGGCCCCCCCCAGGCCCCACCTATGGCTACACCTTC. Protein sequence: CASRPPPGPTYGYTF.

There are many counts of this clonotype. This chain connects TRBV28 to TRBJ1-1; weak D call: TRBD1 (5 bases). The CDR3 runs to 14 residues. The V end lost 6 bases, the J end lost 2 bases, and 13 bases lay between the germline ends. From germline, CDR1 is MDHEN and CDR2 SYDVKM. CDR3 loop: CASSPDSYNTEAFF. The CDR3 DNA follows: TGTGCCAGCAGCCCTGACAGCTACAACACTGAAGCTTTCTTT. Looking up the rest from reference TRBV28 and TRBJ1-1 gives the full variable domain: DVKVTQSSRYLVKRTGEKVFLECVQDMDHENMFWYRQDPGLGLRLIYFSYDVKMKEKGDIPEGYSVSREKKERFSLILESASTNQTSMYLCASSPDSYNTEAFFGQGTRLTVV.

This clonotype was found many times. The V gene is TRBV15, the J gene TRBJ2-3, with D possibly matching TRBD1 (6 bases). V was clipped by 3 bases and J by 0 bases, with 7 bases between them. This CDR3 spans 14 amino acids. CDR1 is LNHNV and CDR2 is YYDKDF in the germline V gene (reference sequence). The CDR3 DNA is TGTGCCACCAGCAGGACAGGTAGCACAGATACGCAGTATTTT. This gives the protein CATSRTGSTDTQYF.

Many counts were recorded for this clonotype. V is TRBV12-3 or TRBV12-4 and J is TRBJ2-5; D uncertain. The CDR3 runs 15 residues. V was clipped by 2 bases and J by 1 base, with 11 bases between them. CDR3 sequence (DNA): TGTGCCAGCAGTTTACCGGACGGTCCCCAAGAGACCCAGTACTTC. It is translated as CASSLPDGPQETQYF.

This clonotype was seen a few times. The chain uses TRBV4-2 and TRBJ2-2, with 7 positions matching TRBD2. From germline, CDR1 is LGHNA and CDR2 YNFKEQ. V lost 0 bases and J lost 5; bases outside the gene matches: 12. The CDR3 sequence is 18 residues long. The CDR3: CASSQDSSGIWGTGELFF. DNA of the CDR3: TGTGCCAGCAGCCAAGATTCTAGCGGAATATGGGGGACCGGGGAGCTGTTTTTT.

This clonotype has a count of ten or more. The chain links TRBV7-9 to TRBJ2-5; TRBD1 agrees at 8 bases. Unmatched junction bases numbered 12, after V lost 2 bases and J lost 7 bases. The length of the CDR3 is 16 residues. Germline loops: CDR1 SEHNR, CDR2 FQNEAQ (reference sequence). This CDR3 is CASSLRGQGADGTQYF. The DNA for the CDR3 is TGTGCCAGCAGCTTACGCGGGCAGGGGGCGGATGGGACCCAGTACTTC. Using reference TRBV7-9 and TRBJ2-5 for the parts outside the CDR3, the full variable domain is DTGVSQNPRHKITKRGQNVTFRCDPISEHNRLYWYRQTLGQGPEFLTYFQNEAQLEKSRLLSDRFSAERPKGSFSTLEIQRTEQGDSAMYLCASSLRGQGADGTQYFGPGTRLLVL.

V and J are TRBV28 and TRBJ1-5, with D perhaps TRBD1 (6 bases). Trimming cost V 5 bases and J 0 bases, with 8 bases left between them. CDR1 MDHEN and CDR2 SYDVKM come from the germline V gene. The length of the CDR3 is 14 residues. The CDR3 bases are TGTGCCAGCAGTCGGGACAATAGCAATCAGCCCCAGCATTTT. Translating gives CASSRDNSNQPQHF. The complete variable domain, with remaining parts taken from reference TRBV28 and TRBJ1-5, reads DVKVTQSSRYLVKRTGEKVFLECVQDMDHENMFWYRQDPGLGLRLIYFSYDVKMKEKGDIPEGYSVSREKKERFSLILESASTNQTSMYLCASSRDNSNQPQHFGDGTRLSIL.

This clonotype was counted a few times. The V call is TRBV19, the J call TRBJ2-1, with 9 bases fitting TRBD2. Losses at the gene ends were 6 bases for V and 6 bases for J; bases not matched to a gene: 6. Germline-derived CDR1 and CDR2 are LNHDA and SQIVND (reference sequence). This CDR3 is 14 amino acids long. This CDR3 reads CASSLAGEPNEQFF. The DNA for the CDR3 is TGTGCCAGTAGCTTAGCGGGAGAACCCAATGAGCAGTTCTTC.

This clonotype has at least ten counts. The CDR3 spells CASSLARRGYEQYF. The CDR3 DNA follows: TGTGCCAGCAGCTTAGCTAGAAGGGGCTACGAGCAGTACTTC. This sequence joins TRBV7-2 and TRBJ2-7; D is perhaps TRBD1 (5 bases). Trimming removed 0 bases from V and 3 bases from J, with 9 bases in between. CDR1 is SGHTA and CDR2 is FQGNSA in the germline V gene. The CDR3 is made up of 14 amino acids. Full variable domain (missing parts from reference TRBV7-2 and TRBJ2-7): GAGVSQSPSNKVTEKGKDVELRCDPISGHTALYWYRQSLGQGLEFLIYFQGNSAPDKSGLPSDRFSAERTGGSVSTLTIQRTQQEDSAVYLCASSLARRGYEQYFGPGTRLTVT.

This clonotype was picked up many times. The chain carries TRBV20-1 and TRBJ1-3; 7 nucleotides line up with TRBD1. CDR3 size: 14 residues. The V gene end was trimmed by 0 bases and the J gene end by 8 bases; junction bases not matched to a gene: 7. Germline lookup yields CDR1 DFQATT and CDR2 SNEGSKA (reference sequence). CDR3 coding DNA: TGCAGTGCTAGAGATGACAGGGTTGGGTACACCATATATTTT. Translation gives CSARDDRVGYTIYF.

This clonotype showed up many times. This chain uses TRBV6-1 with TRBJ2-5, with D maybe TRBD1 (6 bases). Trimming removed 6 bases from V and 5 bases from J, with 16 bases in between. The length of the CDR3 is 14 residues. CDR1 is MNHNS and CDR2 is SASEGT in the germline V gene. The CDR3 reads CASSPPTGFETQYF. CDR3 sequence (DNA): TGTGCCAGCAGCCCCCCAACAGGGTTCGAGACCCAGTACTTC.

This clonotype turned up a few times. A much larger clone lies one base from this, so it may be a read error. The chain joins TRBV5-8 to TRBJ1-1, with no clear D. Germline V gene sequence: CDR1 SGHTS, CDR2 YDEGEE. This CDR3 is 11 amino acids long. CDR3 DNA: TGTGCCAGCAGCATTTACACTGAAGCTCTCTTT. Translating it yields CASSIYTEALF.

This clonotype was detected only a few times. The J gene is TRBJ1-2, the V gene TRBV5-8, with 12 bases fitting TRBD1. The V and J ends lost 4 bases and 10 bases, in that order; junction bases with no gene match: 8. There are 14 residues in the CDR3. Germline values: CDR1 SGHTS, CDR2 YDEGEE. CDR3 region: CASSRRDRGLVYTF. The CDR3 DNA is TGTGCCAGCAGCCGCAGGGACAGGGGGCTTGTCTACACCTTC.